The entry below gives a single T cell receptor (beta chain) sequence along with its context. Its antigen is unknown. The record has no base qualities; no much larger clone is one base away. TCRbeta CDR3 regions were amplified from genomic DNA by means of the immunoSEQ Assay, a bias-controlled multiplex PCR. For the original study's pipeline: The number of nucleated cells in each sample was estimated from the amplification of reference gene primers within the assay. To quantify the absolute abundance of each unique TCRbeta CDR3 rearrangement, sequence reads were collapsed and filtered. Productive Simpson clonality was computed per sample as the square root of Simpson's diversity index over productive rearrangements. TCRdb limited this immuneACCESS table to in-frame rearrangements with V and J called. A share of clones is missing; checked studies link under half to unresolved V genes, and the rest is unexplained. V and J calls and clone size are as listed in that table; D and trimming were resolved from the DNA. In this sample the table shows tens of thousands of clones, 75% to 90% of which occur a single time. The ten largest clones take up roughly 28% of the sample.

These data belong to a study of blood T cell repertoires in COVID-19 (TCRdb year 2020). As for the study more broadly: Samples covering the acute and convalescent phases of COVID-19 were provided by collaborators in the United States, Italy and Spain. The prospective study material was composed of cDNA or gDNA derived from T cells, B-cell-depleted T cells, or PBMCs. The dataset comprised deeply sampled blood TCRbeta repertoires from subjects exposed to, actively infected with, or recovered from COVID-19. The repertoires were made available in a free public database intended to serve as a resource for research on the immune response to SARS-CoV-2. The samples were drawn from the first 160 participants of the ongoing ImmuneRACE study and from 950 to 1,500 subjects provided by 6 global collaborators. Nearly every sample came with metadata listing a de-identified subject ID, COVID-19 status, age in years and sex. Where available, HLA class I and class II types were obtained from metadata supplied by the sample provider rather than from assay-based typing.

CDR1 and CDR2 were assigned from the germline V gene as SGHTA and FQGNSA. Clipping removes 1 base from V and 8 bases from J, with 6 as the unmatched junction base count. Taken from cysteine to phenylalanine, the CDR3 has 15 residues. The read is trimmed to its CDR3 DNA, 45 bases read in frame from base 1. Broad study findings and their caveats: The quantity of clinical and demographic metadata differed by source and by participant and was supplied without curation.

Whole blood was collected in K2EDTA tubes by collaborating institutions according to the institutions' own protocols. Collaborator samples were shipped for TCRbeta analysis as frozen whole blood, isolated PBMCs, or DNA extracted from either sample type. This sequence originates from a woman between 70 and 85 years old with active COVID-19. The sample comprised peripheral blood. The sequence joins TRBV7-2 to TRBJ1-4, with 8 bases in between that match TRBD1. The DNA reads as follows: TGTGCCAGCAGCTTAGGATCCAGGGGGCAGGAAAAACTGTTTTTT. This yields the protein CASSLGSRGQEKLFF.